This T cell receptor beta chain derives from a study of blood T cell repertoires in COVID-19. As for the study in general: Both acute and convalescent COVID-19 samples were obtained from the United States, Italy and Spain. PBMCs, B-cell-depleted T cells, or T cells provided the cDNA or gDNA that made up the material.

Per the original data handling: Scientists estimated how many nucleated cells there were by amplifying reference gene primers. Profiled with immunoSEQ multiplex PCR; TCRdb holds only in-frame clones, not every one. Clone size and the V and J calls come from that table; the DNA yielded D and trimming. The data contain tens of thousands of clones, about nine tenths of them seen just once; the ten biggest clones take up approximately 14%. The germline V gene encodes CDR1 LGHNA and CDR2 YNFKEQ. CDR3 length: 14 residues. The V and J ends lost 7 bases and 3 bases, in that order; junction bases with no gene match: 7.

The sample was peripheral blood. This chain connects TRBV4-2 to TRBJ1-1, with 8 bases that match TRBD1. The clonotype comes from a man in his sixties or seventies with acute or convalescent COVID-19. The CDR3 DNA follows: TGTGCCAGCACCTCCAGGGGGCAAGACACTGAAGCTTTCTTT. This encodes CASTSRGQDTEAFF.